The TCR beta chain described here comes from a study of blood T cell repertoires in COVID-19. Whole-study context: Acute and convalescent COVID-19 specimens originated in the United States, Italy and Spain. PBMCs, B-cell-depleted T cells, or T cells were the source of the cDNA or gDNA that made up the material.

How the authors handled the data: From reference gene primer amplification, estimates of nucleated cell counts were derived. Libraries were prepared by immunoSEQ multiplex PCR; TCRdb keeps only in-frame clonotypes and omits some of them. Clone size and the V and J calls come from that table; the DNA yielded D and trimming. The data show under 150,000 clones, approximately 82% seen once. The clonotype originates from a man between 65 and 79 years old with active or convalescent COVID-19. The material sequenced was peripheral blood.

DNA for the CDR3: TGTGCCATCAGTGGGACACCTAACAATCAGCCCCAGCATTTT. Translated: CAISGTPNNQPQHF. The chain is built from TRBV10-3 and TRBJ1-5; TRBD1 is a possible D gene (5 bases). This CDR3 has 14 amino acids. Germline V gene sequence: CDR1 ENHRY, CDR2 SYGVKD. The V gene lost 4 bases and the J gene lost 3 bases, with 10 bases spanning the gap.